Listed here is a single TCR beta chain. Its antigen is as yet unknown. This specimen comes from a study of blood T cells in healthy people across ages. Notes on the study in general: No conclusive comparison of naive versus antigen-experienced cells was possible with unsorted PBMCs. The recorded TCR beta diversity per million T cells decreased in a roughly linear manner with age.

Trimming cost V 10 bases and J 5 bases, with 14 bases left between them. From germline, CDR1 is MRHNA and CDR2 SNTAGT. CDR3 size: 13 residues. A second 7 to 11 cycle PCR used barcoded and J-beta primers. MiXCR, applied by TCRdb to the 5' RACE reads, yields one record per CDR3 protein. The sample shows about 1.6 million distinct CDR3 sequences, about 32% of them seen only once. The sequence was obtained from a woman aged 25 to 39 in good health. The chain uses TRBV6-4 and TRBJ1-4, with a weak D call TRBD1 (6 bases). The sample comprised blood. CDR3 bases: TGTGCCACAACGGACAGTTCAAATGAAAAACTGTTTTTT. Its translation: CATTDSSNEKLFF.